Sequencing of this TCR beta chain was carried out in a study of blood T cell repertoires in COVID-19. Study-wide background: T cells, B-cell-depleted T cells, or PBMCs supplied cDNA or gDNA.

In the authors' methods: Nucleated cell counts were estimated from reference gene primer amplification. This table comes from immunoSEQ multiplex PCR, and its TCRdb copy is limited to in-frame clones, with some not included. D and trimming were read from the DNA, whereas the V and J calls and clone size are those reported in that table. This sample has over 200,000 clones; around 91% occur once, and the top ten carry over 13%. Germline CDR1 SGHDT, CDR2 YYEEEE. The V end lost 4 bases, the J end lost 4 bases, and 13 bases lay between the germline ends. This CDR3 region has 14 residues. This TCR was recovered from a man younger than 45 who had been exposed to COVID-19. The source material was PBMCs or T cells enriched from blood (not recorded which). This chain connects TRBV5-6 to TRBJ2-3; maybe TRBD2 (7 bases). CDR3 nucleotide sequence: TGTGCCAGCAGCAGGGGGAGGGTTTCAGATACGCAGTATTTT. Translation gives CASSRGRVSDTQYF.